This T cell receptor (beta chain) was captured in a study of cytomegalovirus exposure and HLA in healthy donors. Amplification used 60 Vbeta primers and 13 Jbeta primers. Here immunoSEQ multiplex PCR was the method, and the copy in TCRdb shows in-frame clones only, minus some. The sample holds nearly 100,000 clones, less than 85% seen once. J lost 4 bases, V lost 1 base, and 7 bases had no gene match. CDR1 and CDR2 (germline): SGDLS, YYNGEE. The CDR3 has 16 amino acids. This receptor was identified in a woman in her sixties in good health and CMV-seropositive. The rearrangement links TRBV9 to TRBJ2-2, with 7 bases aligning to TRBD1. Sequencing used PBMCs. This chain's CDR3 is CASSVRQGRVTGELFF. The CDR3 DNA reads TGTGCCAGCAGCGTACGACAGGGTCGGGTCACCGGGGAGCTGTTTTTT.